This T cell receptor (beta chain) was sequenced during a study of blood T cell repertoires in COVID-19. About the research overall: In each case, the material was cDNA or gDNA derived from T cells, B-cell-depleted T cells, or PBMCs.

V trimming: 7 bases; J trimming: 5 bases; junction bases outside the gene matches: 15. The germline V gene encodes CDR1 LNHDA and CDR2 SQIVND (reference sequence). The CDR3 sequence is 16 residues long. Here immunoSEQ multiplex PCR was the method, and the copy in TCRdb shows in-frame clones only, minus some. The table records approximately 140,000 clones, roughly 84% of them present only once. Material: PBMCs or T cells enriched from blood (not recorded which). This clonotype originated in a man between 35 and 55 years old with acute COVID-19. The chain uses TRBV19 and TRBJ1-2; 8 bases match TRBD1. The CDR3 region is CASTPLGQAPQYGYTF. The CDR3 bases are TGTGCCAGTACTCCCCTGGGACAGGCGCCCCAGTATGGCTACACCTTC.